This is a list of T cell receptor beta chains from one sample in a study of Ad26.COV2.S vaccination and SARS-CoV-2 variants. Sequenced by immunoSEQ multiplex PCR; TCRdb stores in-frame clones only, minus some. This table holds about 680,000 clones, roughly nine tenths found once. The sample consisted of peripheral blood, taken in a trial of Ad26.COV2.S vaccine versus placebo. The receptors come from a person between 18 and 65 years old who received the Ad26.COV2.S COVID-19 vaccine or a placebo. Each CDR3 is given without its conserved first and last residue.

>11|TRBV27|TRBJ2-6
ATWKTGANVLT
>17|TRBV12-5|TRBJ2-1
ASGLVSSGSLVGYNEQF
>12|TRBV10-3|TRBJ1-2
AISVNPGPYGYT
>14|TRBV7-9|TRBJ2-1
ASSSGGSRSYNEQF
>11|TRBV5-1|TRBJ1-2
ASSADRDYGYT
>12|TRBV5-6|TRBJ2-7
ASSRTGLAYEQY
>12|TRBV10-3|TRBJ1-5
AISETSGNQPQH
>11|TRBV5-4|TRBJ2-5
ASSLVSQETQY
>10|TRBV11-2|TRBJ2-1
ASSPDRDEQF
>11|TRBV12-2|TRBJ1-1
ASSFGNRVGAF
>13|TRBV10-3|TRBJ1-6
AISVGKRDNSPLH
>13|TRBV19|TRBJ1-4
ASSGKGLVREKLF
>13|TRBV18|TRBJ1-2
ASSPMAEANYGYT
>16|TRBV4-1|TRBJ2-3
ASSQEGLAGIPTDTQY
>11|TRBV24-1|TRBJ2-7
ATSDRRVHEQY
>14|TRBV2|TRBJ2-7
ASSYRGGRGPYEQY
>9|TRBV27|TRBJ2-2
ASRAVGELF
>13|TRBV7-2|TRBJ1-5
ASSLERVSNQPQH
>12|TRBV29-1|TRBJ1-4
SVAKGPTNEKLF
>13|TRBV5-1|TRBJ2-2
ASSKERPNTGELF
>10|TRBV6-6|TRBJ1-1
ASSTGGTEAF
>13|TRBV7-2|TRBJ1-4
ASSYWGASDEKLF
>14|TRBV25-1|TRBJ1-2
ASSEYTGDRDHGYT
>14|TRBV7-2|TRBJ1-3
ASSLDWGASGNTIY
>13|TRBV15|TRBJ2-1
ATSRDIGGRNEQF
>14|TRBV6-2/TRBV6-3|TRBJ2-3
ASSYSWDTSTDTQY
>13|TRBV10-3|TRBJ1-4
AISESTGEGEKLF
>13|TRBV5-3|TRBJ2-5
ARSFLNETGETQY
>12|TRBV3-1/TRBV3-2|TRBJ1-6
ASSLLTRDSPLH
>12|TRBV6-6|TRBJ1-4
ASSSPAANEKLF
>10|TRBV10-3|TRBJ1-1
AIRAEGTEAF
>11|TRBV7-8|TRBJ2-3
ASSSTSTDTQY
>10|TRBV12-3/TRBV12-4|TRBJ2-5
ASNNYQETQY
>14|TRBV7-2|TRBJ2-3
ASSLNRIGGTDTQY
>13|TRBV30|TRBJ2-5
AWSPSGGRRETQY
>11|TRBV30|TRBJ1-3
AWSNRAGNTIY
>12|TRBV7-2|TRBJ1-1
ASTSVQLNTEAF
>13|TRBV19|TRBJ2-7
ASSIRPSNSYEQY
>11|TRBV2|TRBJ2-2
ASSEREGPELF
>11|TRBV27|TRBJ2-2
ASSGTNTGELF
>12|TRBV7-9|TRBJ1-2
ASSLIEGNYGYT
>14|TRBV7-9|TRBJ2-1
ASSYLTSLTYNEQF
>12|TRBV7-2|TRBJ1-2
ASSRSEGGTGYT
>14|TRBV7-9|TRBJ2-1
ASSPRGASGGNEQF
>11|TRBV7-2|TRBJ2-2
ASSSTMGGELF
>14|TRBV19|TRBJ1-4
ASSIGVVDFSEKLF
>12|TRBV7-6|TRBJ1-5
ASSLSGYDQPQH
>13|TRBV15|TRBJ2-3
ATSSQGPLTDTQY
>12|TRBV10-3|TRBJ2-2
AISEATGIGELF
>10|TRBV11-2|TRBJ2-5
ASSLNQETQY
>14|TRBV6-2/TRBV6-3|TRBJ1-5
ASSFRDPYSNQPQH
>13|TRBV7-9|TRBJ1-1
ASSLALGNVAEAF
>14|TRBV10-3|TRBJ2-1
AISGAGGKGYNEQF
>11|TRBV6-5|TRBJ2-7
ASRPPGGFEQY